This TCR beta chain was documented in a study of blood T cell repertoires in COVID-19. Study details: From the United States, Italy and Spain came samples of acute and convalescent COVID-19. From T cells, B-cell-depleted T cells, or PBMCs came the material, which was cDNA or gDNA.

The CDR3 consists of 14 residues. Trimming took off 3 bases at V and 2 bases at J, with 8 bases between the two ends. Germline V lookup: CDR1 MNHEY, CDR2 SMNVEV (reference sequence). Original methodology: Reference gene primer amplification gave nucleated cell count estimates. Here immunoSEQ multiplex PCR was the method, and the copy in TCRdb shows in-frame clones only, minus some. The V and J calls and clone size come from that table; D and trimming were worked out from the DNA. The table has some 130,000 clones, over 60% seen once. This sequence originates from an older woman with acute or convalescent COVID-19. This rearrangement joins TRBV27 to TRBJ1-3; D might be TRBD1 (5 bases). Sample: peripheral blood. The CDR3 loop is CASSLGGTGNTIYF. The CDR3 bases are TGTGCCAGCAGTTTGGGGGGGACTGGAAACACCATATATTTT.